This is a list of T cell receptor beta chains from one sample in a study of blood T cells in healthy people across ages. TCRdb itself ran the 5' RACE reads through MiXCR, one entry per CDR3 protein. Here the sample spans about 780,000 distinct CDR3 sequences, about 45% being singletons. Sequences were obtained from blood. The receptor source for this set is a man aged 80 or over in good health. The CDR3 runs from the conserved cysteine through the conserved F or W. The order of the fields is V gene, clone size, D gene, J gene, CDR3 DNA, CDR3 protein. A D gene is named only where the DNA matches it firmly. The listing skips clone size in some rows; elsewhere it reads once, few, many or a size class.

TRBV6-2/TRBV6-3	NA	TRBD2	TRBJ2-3	TGTGCCAGCCGAAGACTAGCGGGAGAATTGGATACGCAGTATTTT	CASRRLAGELDTQYF
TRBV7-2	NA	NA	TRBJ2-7	TGTACCAGCAGCCTGAACTACGAGCAGTACTTC	CTSSLNYEQYF
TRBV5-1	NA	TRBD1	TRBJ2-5	TGCGCCAGCAGCCAGGACAGGGGGCAAGAGGAGACCCAGTACTTC	CASSQDRGQEETQYF
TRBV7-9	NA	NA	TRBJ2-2	TGTGCCAGCAGCGGACGGACCGGGGAGCTGTTTTTT	CASSGRTGELFF
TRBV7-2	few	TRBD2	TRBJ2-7	TGTGCCAGCAGCTTATTGGGGGGACTAGCGATCTACGAGCAGTACTTC	CASSLLGGLAIYEQYF
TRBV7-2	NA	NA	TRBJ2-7	TGTGCCAGCAGCCCCCTATCCGGGGGACAATACGAGCAGTACTTC	CASSPLSGGQYEQYF
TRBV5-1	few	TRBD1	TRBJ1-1	TGCGCCAGCAGCTTCGACAGGGAATTCGGCGCTTTCTTT	CASSFDREFGAFF
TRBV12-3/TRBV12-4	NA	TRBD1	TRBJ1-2	TGTGCCAGCAGCGTTGGGACAGCAAGCCATGGCTACACCTTC	CASSVGTASHGYTF
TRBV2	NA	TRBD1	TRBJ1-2	TGTGCCAGCAGGACAGGGGCTAGCTATGGCTACACCTTC	CASRTGASYGYTF
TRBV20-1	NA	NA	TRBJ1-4	TGCAGTGCTTCCGGACAGTTTAATGAAAAACTGTTTTTT	CSASGQFNEKLFF
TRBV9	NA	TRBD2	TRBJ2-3	TGTGCCAGCAGCCCGGGACTAGGGGTCACAGATACGCAGTATTTT	CASSPGLGVTDTQYF
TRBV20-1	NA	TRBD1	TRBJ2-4	TGCAGTGCTAGAGATCGTTTGACAGGGGGTTCCCGAATTCAGTACTTC	CSARDRLTGGSRIQYF
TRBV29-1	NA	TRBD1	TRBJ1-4	TGCAGCGTTCAACCCGGGACAGGGAGCGAAAAACTGTTTTTT	CSVQPGTGSEKLFF
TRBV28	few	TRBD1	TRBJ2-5	TGTGCCAGCAGTTCCGCGGGACAGGGGAGGGAGACCCAGTACTTC	CASSSAGQGRETQYF
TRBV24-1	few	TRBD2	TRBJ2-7	TGTGCCACCAGTGCCAACCTAGCGGGAGTCGACAATGAGCAGTACTTC	CATSANLAGVDNEQYF
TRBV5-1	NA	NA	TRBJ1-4	TGCGCCAGCAGCTCTCTGGGGGGGGCAGCAACTAATGAAAAACTGTTTTTT	CASSSLGGAATNEKLFF
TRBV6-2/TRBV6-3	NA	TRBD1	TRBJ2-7	TGTGCCAGCAGCCGGACAGGGGGCGCCGGGCAGTACTTC	CASSRTGGAGQYF
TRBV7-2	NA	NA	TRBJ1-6	TGTGCCAGCAGCCCCAGGGCAGGGTGGACCTATAATTCACCCCTCCACTTT	CASSPRAGWTYNSPLHF
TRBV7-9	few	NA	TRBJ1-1	TGTGCCAGCAGCTTAATGGGGTCGTACACTGAAGCTTTCTTT	CASSLMGSYTEAFF
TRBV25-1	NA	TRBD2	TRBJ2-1	TGTGCCAGCAGTGTTACTGCGGGAGCCTACAATGGGCAGTTCTTC	CASSVTAGAYNGQFF
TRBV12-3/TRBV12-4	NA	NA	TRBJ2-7	TGTGCCAGCAGTACCCAAGCGGCTGCCTATGAGCGGTACTTC	CASSTQAAAYERYF
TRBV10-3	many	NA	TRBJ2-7	TGTGCCATCAGTGGGGGGCAGGTCGAAGCCTACGAGCAGTACTTC	CAISGGQVEAYEQYF
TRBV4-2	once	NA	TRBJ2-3	TGTGCCAGCAGCCAAGATCCCGTTCAAGGGGCTACGCAGTATTTT	CASSQDPVQGATQYF
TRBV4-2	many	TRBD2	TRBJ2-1	TGTGCCAGCAGCCGGGGCGGGAGTCGTCTGAATGAGCAGTTCTTC	CASSRGGSRLNEQFF
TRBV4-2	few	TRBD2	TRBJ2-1	TGTGCCAGCAGCCAAACTCTGGGAGCGGGAGTCTACAATGAGCAGTTCTTC	CASSQTLGAGVYNEQFF
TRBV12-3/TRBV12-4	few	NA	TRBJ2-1	TGTGCCAGCGGGAGGTACCTATACAATGAGCAGTTCTTC	CASGRYLYNEQFF
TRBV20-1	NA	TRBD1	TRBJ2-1	TGCAGTGCTAGAAATGGACAGGCGTTGAATGAGCAGTTCTTC	CSARNGQALNEQFF
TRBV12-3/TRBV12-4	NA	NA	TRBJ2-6	TGTGCCAGCAGTTTAAGGGAAATGGCTGGGGCCAACGTCCTGACTTTC	CASSLREMAGANVLTF
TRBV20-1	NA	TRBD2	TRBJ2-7	TGCAGTGCTAGAGGGAATAGCGGGGGGTACAATGAGCAGTACTTC	CSARGNSGGYNEQYF
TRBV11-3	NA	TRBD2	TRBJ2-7	TGTGCCAGCAGCCGAAGAATTAGCGGGACCGCTGGCTACGAGCAGTACTTC	CASSRRISGTAGYEQYF
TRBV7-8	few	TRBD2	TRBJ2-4	TGTGCCAGCAGCTCACTAGCGGGCCTAGCCAAAAACATTCAGTACTTC	CASSSLAGLAKNIQYF
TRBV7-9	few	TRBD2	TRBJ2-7	TGTGCCAGCAGCTTAGATAGCGGGAGGGCCGGCGAGCAGTACTTC	CASSLDSGRAGEQYF
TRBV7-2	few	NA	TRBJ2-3	TGTGCCAGCAGCTGGCAGGGGCGGGCTAGGTCAGATACGCAGTATTTT	CASSWQGRARSDTQYF
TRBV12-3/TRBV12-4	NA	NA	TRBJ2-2	TGTGCCAGCACGCCCTACAACACCGGGGAGCTGTTTTTT	CASTPYNTGELFF
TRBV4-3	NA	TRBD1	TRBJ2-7	TGCGCCAGCAGCCAAGACCGGTACAGGGGGCATCACGAGCAGTACTTC	CASSQDRYRGHHEQYF
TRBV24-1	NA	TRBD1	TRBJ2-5	TGTGCCACCAGTGATCCGTCTGGGGGACAGCAAGAGACCCAGTACTTC	CATSDPSGGQQETQYF
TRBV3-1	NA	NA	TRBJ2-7	TGTGCCAGCAGCCCTTCCGGGGGAAATGAGCAGTACTTC	CASSPSGGNEQYF
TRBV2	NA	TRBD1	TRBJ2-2	TGTGCCATCCAGCCTTGGGACAGGGCGACCGGGGAGCTGTTTTTT	CAIQPWDRATGELFF
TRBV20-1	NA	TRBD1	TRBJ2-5	TGCAGTGCCTCAAACAGGGGTAGGGAGACCCAGTACTTC	CSASNRGRETQYF
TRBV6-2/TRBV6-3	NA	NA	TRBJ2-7	TGTGCCAGCAGCATCGCCATTCTTCAGGCCTACGAGCAGTACTTC	CASSIAILQAYEQYF
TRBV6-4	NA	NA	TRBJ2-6	TGTGCCAGCTCGATCGAAGGCTCTGGGGCCAACGTCCTGACTTTC	CASSIEGSGANVLTF
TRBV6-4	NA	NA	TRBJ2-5	TGTGCCAGCACTCGGGGCGCCTGGGGGCAAGAGACCCAGTACTTC	CASTRGAWGQETQYF
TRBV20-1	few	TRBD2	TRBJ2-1	TGCAGTGCTAGAGATACTAGCGGAGGCTACAATGAGCAGTTCTTC	CSARDTSGGYNEQFF
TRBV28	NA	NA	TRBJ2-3	TGTGCCAGCAGTTCTTGGGACTCAGGAGATACGCAGTATTTT	CASSSWDSGDTQYF
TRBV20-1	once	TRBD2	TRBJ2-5	TGCAGTGCTAGAGACAGCGGGGGTCGCTCGTCGGAGACCCAGTACTTC	CSARDSGGRSSETQYF
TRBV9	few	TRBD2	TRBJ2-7	TGTGCCAGCAGCGTAGGTCTAGCGGGAGTCTACGAGCAGTACTTC	CASSVGLAGVYEQYF
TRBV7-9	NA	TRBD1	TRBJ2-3	TGTGCCAGCCAGTTTATGCGGACAGGGGGAGATACGCAGTATTTT	CASQFMRTGGDTQYF
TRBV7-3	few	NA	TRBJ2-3	TGTGCCAGCAGCTTAACTAGCGTCCTTACAGATACGCAGTATTTT	CASSLTSVLTDTQYF
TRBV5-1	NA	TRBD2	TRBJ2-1	TGCGCCAGCAGCTTGGCCCTAGCGGGACATGAGCAGTTCTTC	CASSLALAGHEQFF
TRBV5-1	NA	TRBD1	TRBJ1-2	TGCGCCAGCAGCTCCTTACAGGGGGCGGGCTATGGCTACACCTTC	CASSSLQGAGYGYTF
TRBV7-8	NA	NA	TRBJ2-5	TGTGCCAGCAGCACGTCTGGGAGAAAAAAACCCAAGCAAGAGACCCAGTACTTC	CASSTSGRKKPKQETQYF